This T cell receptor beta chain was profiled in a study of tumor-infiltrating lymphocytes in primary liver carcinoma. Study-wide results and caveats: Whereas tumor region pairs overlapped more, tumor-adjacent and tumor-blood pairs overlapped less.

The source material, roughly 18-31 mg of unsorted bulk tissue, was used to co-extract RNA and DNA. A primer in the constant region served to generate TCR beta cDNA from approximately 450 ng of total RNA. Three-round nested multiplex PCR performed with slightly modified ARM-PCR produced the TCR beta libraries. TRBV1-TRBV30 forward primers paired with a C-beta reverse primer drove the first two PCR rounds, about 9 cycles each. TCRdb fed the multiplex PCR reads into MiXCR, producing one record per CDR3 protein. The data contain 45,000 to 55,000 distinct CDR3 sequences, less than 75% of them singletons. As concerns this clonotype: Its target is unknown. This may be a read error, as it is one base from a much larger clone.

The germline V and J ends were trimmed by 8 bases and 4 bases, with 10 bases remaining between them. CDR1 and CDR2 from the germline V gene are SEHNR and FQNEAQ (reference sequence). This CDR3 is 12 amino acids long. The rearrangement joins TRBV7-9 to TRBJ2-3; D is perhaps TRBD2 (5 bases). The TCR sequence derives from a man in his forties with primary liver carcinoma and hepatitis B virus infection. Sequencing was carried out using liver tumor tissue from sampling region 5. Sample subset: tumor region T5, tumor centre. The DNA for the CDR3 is TGTGCCAGCGGCCCCGGGGCAGATACGCAGTATTTT. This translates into CASGPGADTQYF.